The present TCR beta chain was sequenced within a study of beta chain features in type 1 diabetes. Study overall: Age and gender were similar between patients and healthy donors, as were cell yields.

Study-wide results and limits: These data did not resolve whether HLA type affects TCRB rearrangement. There were fewer insertions and more deletions at the VDJ junctions of type 1 diabetes patients.

Cells sorted by CD45RO/CCR7/CD25/CD127/CD95/CD27 comprised CD4+ naive, central memory, regulatory and stem cell-like memory cells. Deletions cut 4 bases from V and 7 bases from J, with 16 bases between. Germline assignment: CDR1 SGHTA and CDR2 FQGTGA. The CDR3 has 15 residues. This clone appeared a few times. Its antigen remains unknown. Expressed TCRB transcripts were sequenced after all isolated RNA was converted to cDNA. Here immunoSEQ multiplex PCR was the method, and the copy in TCRdb shows in-frame clones only, minus some. The sample shows about 340,000 clones, around 8% of them seen only once. This clonotype originated in a woman younger than 30 in good health. Sequenced: central memory CD4+ T cells from blood. V and J are TRBV7-3 and TRBJ2-2; possible D gene TRBD2, 6 bases. This CDR3 is CASSSVPPGGGELFF. The CDR3 coding sequence is TGTGCCAGCAGCTCTGTACCCCCCGGGGGCGGGGAGCTGTTTTTT.